This TCR beta chain was identified during a study of T cells expressing NK-cell markers (dated by TCRdb to 2019 to 2021). With respect to the entire study: In sorted CD3+CD56+NKG2C+, CD3+CD56+NKG2C- and CD3+CD56-NKG2C+ T-cell subsets from eight donors, TCR beta-chain repertoires were profiled. Among the eight sequenced donors, seven were HCMV-seropositive and one was HCMV-seronegative. Randomly selected healthy volunteers, three men and five women, were used as the eight sequenced donors. The libraries were sequenced on Illumina HiSeq 2000/2500, MiSeq or NextSeq, producing 2 x 150 bp reads. The paper as a whole reports these results and caveats: Those dominant clonotypes were again the most abundant among CD3+CD56-NKG2C+ cells in several donors, at about 25-60.1%. It remained unclear whether the expanded NKG2C-expressing T cell clones were specific for HCMV antigens. In several donors, the dominant CD3+CD56+NKG2C+ clonotypes were found to rank among the top 10 CD8+ clonotypes and to make up roughly 1.0-7.0% of CD8+ T cells.

HCMV serostatus was determined by detecting HCMV-specific IgG in serum with a commercial ELISA kit. Ficoll density gradient centrifugation was used to isolate peripheral blood mononuclear cells from blood. Comments on this clonotype: Its cognate antigen has yet to be identified.

Reads for this sample came from an Illumina HiSeq 2000. TCR beta cDNA libraries were prepared using 5'RACE template switching, which introduced a universal primer site and unique molecular identifiers. cDNA synthesis was primed from the TCR beta constant segment and was followed by two successive PCR amplification steps. In the source study's methods: MIGEC was used to demultiplex reads and group the reads by UMI, and MiTCR was used to assemble and quantify clonotypes. To exclude erroneous sequences, only TCR cDNA sequences supported by at least two reads were retained. Downstream repertoire analysis used the tcR package, and clonotypes were matched across fractions by CDR3 nucleotide sequence plus V segment. VDJmatch was used to annotate antigen specificity against VDJdb, with one amino acid substitution allowed in CDR3. TCRdb reprocessed the reads; each CDR3 protein sequence makes one entry, and DNA is unavailable. These V and J calls rely on TCRdb rather than the paper's analysis. The sample table holds 440,000 or so distinct CDR3 sequences. The biggest ten clones account for about 7.3% of the sample.

This TCR derives from a woman aged 18-70 years in good health. The material sequenced was blood T cells: a sorted CD56 or NKG2C T cell subset, CD4+ or CD8+ T cells, or bulk PBMC T cells (not recorded which).

The encoded CDR3 is CSATPGINEKLFF. The rearrangement joined TRBV20-1 to TRBJ1-4; TCRdb outputs TRBD1, but without DNA this stays unchecked. The CDR3 starts with the cysteine, ends with the phenylalanine, and has 13 residues. No coding sequence is recorded. CDR1 and CDR2 (DFQATT, SNEGSKA) derive from the germline V gene (reference sequence).